Here is one T cell receptor beta chain with its context. The entry originates in a study of cytomegalovirus exposure and HLA in healthy donors. Use of 60 Vbeta and 13 Jbeta primers characterized the PCR. The repertoire was sequenced with immunoSEQ multiplex PCR; TCRdb's copy has only in-frame clones and lacks some. Counted here are hundreds of thousands of clones, approximately 84% occurring once; the ten biggest clones make up about 0.58%. Losses at the gene ends were 2 bases for V and 6 bases for J; bases not matched to a gene: 12. This CDR3 comprises 17 residues. Germline V gene data show CDR1 as SGHNT and CDR2 as YENEEA.

Sequencing was done on a sample of PBMCs. This receptor was obtained from a middle-aged woman in good health and CMV-seronegative. J is TRBJ1-2 and V is TRBV11-3; 10 nucleotides match TRBD1. In DNA form, the CDR3 reads TGTGCCAGCAGCTTACTAGGGAGGACCGGGACAGGGGATGGCTACACCTTC. It yields the protein CASSLLGRTGTGDGYTF.